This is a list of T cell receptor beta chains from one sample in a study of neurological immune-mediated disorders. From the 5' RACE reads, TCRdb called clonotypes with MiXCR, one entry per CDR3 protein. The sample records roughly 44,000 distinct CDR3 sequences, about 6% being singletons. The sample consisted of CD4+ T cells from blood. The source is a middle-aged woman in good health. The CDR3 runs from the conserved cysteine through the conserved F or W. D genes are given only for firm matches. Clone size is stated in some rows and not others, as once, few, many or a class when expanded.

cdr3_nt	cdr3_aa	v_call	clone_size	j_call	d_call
TGTGCCAGCAGCCACAGACTAGCGGTCCCCTACGAGCAGTACTTC	CASSHRLAVPYEQYF	TRBV3-1	many	TRBJ2-7	TRBD2
TGCAGCACAAATAAACTAGCAAGCGGGGAGCTGTTTTTT	CSTNKLASGELFF	TRBV29-1	many	TRBJ2-2	.
TGTGCCAGCAGCTTAATGGGCAGCAACTATGGCTACACCTTC	CASSLMGSNYGYTF	TRBV5-5	many	TRBJ1-2	.
TGCAGTGCTAGAGGATCGGGGGGGGCGAGCAATCAGCCCCAGCATTTT	CSARGSGGASNQPQHF	TRBV20-1	many	TRBJ1-5	.
TGCGCCAGCAGCTTGTCCACTAGCGGGACTGGGGCCAACGTCCTGACTTTC	CASSLSTSGTGANVLTF	TRBV5-1	many	TRBJ2-6	TRBD2
TGTGCCAGCAGCTTGGCGCCGGTGGGAACTAAAAACATTCAGTACTTC	CASSLAPVGTKNIQYF	TRBV5-6	many	TRBJ2-4	.
TGTGCCAGCACCTGGAAGGGGACTGGGGCCAACGTCCTGACTTTC	CASTWKGTGANVLTF	TRBV5-6	many	TRBJ2-6	.
TGCAGTGCTAGAAACGGGGGCGTCACCTACGAGCAGTACTTC	CSARNGGVTYEQYF	TRBV20-1	many	TRBJ2-7	.
TGCGCCAGCAGCGCCGGGACTAGCGGGGTCTACAATGAGCAGTTCTTC	CASSAGTSGVYNEQFF	TRBV5-1	many	TRBJ2-1	TRBD2
TGTGCCAGCAGTGCTAGGGAAGGGGGCCGCGACGAGCAGTACTTC	CASSAREGGRDEQYF	TRBV28	.	TRBJ2-7	TRBD1
TGCAGTGCTAGGGGACCCCAAAGCACAGATACGCAGTATTTT	CSARGPQSTDTQYF	TRBV20-1	many	TRBJ2-3	.
TGTGCCAGCAGTGAGGGCCCTCGGGGATCTGGGGCCAACGTCCTGACTTTC	CASSEGPRGSGANVLTF	TRBV25-1	many	TRBJ2-6	.
TGTGCCAGCAGTTACTCACCGTATACCTACGAGCAGTACTTC	CASSYSPYTYEQYF	TRBV6-2/TRBV6-3	many	TRBJ2-7	.
TGCGCCAGCAGCCAAATGGTAGCGGGAACGGATACGCAGTATTTT	CASSQMVAGTDTQYF	TRBV4-1	many	TRBJ2-3	TRBD2
TGTGCCACCAGCGGAGAACAGGGGCCTGGAAACACCATATATTTT	CATSGEQGPGNTIYF	TRBV15	many	TRBJ1-3	TRBD1
TGTGCCAGCTCACCATTGTCTAGCGGCCAGGGAGAGCAGTACTTC	CASSPLSSGQGEQYF	TRBV18	few	TRBJ2-7	TRBD2
TGCAGTGCTAGAGATGCGGCTAGAGGGATGTCAGATACGCAGTATTTT	CSARDAARGMSDTQYF	TRBV20-1	many	TRBJ2-3	.
TGCAGTGCTAGGTCCGGACTAGCGGGGCCTAGCACAGATACGCAGTATTTT	CSARSGLAGPSTDTQYF	TRBV20-1	many	TRBJ2-3	TRBD2
TGTGACAGCAGACAAGGACCGAACACTGAAGCTTTCTTT	CDSRQGPNTEAFF	TRBV6-5	.	TRBJ1-1	.
TGTGCCAGCAGTCCTAGAGAAGAGACCCAGTACTTC	CASSPREETQYF	TRBV12-3/TRBV12-4	many	TRBJ2-5	.
TGCAGTCTAGGGGCACTAGCGGGAGCAGATACGCAGTATTTT	CSLGALAGADTQYF	TRBV20-1	medium-sized	TRBJ2-3	TRBD2
TGTGCCAGCAGTTCCCCGAGGACAGGGGTGGACGAGCAGTACTTC	CASSSPRTGVDEQYF	TRBV28	.	TRBJ2-7	TRBD1
TGTGCCAGCAGTTTCGCTAGCGGGAGTGAGACCCAGTACTTC	CASSFASGSETQYF	TRBV6-5	many	TRBJ2-5	TRBD2
TGTGCCAGCAGTCCCCGGACAGGGCGTGACGTATCTCGTACGCAGTATTTT	CASSPRTGRDVSRTQYF	TRBV28	.	TRBJ2-3	TRBD1